One and the same sample provided the 23 T cell receptor beta chains below, sequenced in a study of blood T cell repertoires in COVID-19. Method: immunoSEQ multiplex PCR; TCRdb's copy keeps in-frame clones and lacks some. The sample has fewer than 350,000 clones; roughly 79% are singletons. The sequenced sample was peripheral blood. The origin of the receptors is an older woman with active or convalescent COVID-19.

This chain links TRBV7-2 with TRBJ1-1, with D unclear. The V gene lost 1 base and the J gene lost 7 bases, with 10 bases spanning the gap. CDR3 length: 13 residues. Looked up from germline, CDR1 is SGHTA and CDR2 is FQGNSA. CDR3 loop: CASSLGAALEAFF. The CDR3 bases are TGTGCCAGCAGCTTAGGGGCAGCCCTTGAAGCTTTCTTT.

This clone was detected once. The chain uses TRBV19 and TRBJ1-2; 7 bases agree with TRBD1. The CDR3 loop spans 12 amino acids. V lost 6 bases to trimming and J lost 9 bases; unmatched junction nucleotides: 7. The germline gives CDR1 LNHDA, CDR2 SQIVND (reference sequence). The CDR3 DNA reads as TGTGCCAGTAGAGGAGGACAGGAGCGCTACACCTTC. Its translation: CASRGGQERYTF.

The rearrangement joins TRBV6-2 or TRBV6-3 to TRBJ2-1; 11 nucleotides align to TRBD2. Unmatched junction bases numbered 7, after V lost 6 bases and J lost 6 bases. The CDR3 is 15 amino acids. The germline gives CDR1 MNHEY, CDR2 SVGEGT. Here the CDR3 reads CASSLLAGGSNEQFF. The CDR3 nucleotides read TGTGCCAGCAGCCTCCTAGCGGGGGGTTCCAATGAGCAGTTCTTC.

V gene TRBV20-1 combines with J gene TRBJ1-1; the D gene is possibly TRBD1 (5 bases). Trimming took off 6 bases at V and 8 bases at J, with 13 bases between the two ends. CDR3 length equals 11 residues. In germline, CDR1 is DFQATT, CDR2 SNEGSKA (reference sequence). The CDR3 coding sequence is TGCAGTGCCGGGAGGGGTGTCGAAGCTTTCTTT. Amino acids: CSAGRGVEAFF.

This clone turned up a few times. The rearrangement joins TRBV5-1 to TRBJ1-5; D is ambiguous. V lost 0 bases to trimming and J lost 5 bases, with 9 bases between them. Per germline, CDR1 SGHRS and CDR2 YFSETQ. CDR3 length: 14 amino acids. Here the CDR3 reads CASSLDSNYQPQHF. CDR3 coding DNA: TGCGCCAGCAGCTTGGACAGCAACTATCAGCCCCAGCATTTT. Full variable domain (rest looked up from reference TRBV5-1 and TRBJ1-5): KAGVTQTPRYLIKTRGQQVTLSCSPISGHRSVSWYQQTPGQGLQFLFEYFSETQRNKGNFPGRFSGRQFSNSRSEMNVSTLELGDSALYLCASSLDSNYQPQHFGDGTRLSIL.

V gene TRBV7-9 combines with J gene TRBJ2-3; 15 bases are shared with TRBD2. The CDR3 length is 15 residues. In germline, CDR1 is SEHNR, CDR2 FQNEAQ (reference sequence). J was trimmed by 6 bases and V by 5 bases; bases with no gene match: 3. CDR3 bases: TGTGCCAGCAGCGACGGACTAGCGGGAGGGGATACGCAGTATTTT. It yields the protein CASSDGLAGGDTQYF.

The chain links TRBV10-3 to TRBJ2-7; D may be TRBD1 (6 bases). CDR1 and CDR2 from the germline V gene are ENHRY and SYGVKD. V was shortened by 9 bases and J by 3 bases, with 6 bases between the two germline ends. The CDR3 has 10 amino acids. The CDR3, as DNA: TGTGCCATGGGACACTACGAGCAGTACTTC. It codes for CAMGHYEQYF.

The CDR3 DNA reads as TGTGCCAGCAGTCGCTCTGGGGCCAACGTCCTGACTTTC. Its protein is CASSRSGANVLTF. V usage is TRBV6-5 and J usage is TRBJ2-6; no clear D. CDR1 and CDR2 (germline): MNHEY, SVGAGI. Trimming removed 5 bases at V and 0 bases at J, with 2 bases between. The CDR3 is 13 residues long.

The rearrangement uses TRBV5-1 and TRBJ2-5, with TRBD2 as a possible D gene (5 bases). The V and J ends lost 5 bases and 0 bases respectively, with 11 bases between them. Germline lookup yields CDR1 SGHRS and CDR2 YFSETQ. The CDR3 is made up of 14 amino acids. The CDR3 reads CASRVSGNQETQYF. CDR3 in DNA: TGCGCCAGCAGGGTGAGCGGCAACCAAGAGACCCAGTACTTC.

About this clone itself: This CDR3 is also generated by other DNA sequences in the sample. The chain is built from TRBV5-1 and TRBJ2-2; TRBD1 might be the D (6 bases). The CDR3 has 16 residues. Looked up from germline, CDR1 is SGHRS and CDR2 is YFSETQ. Trimming pared 0 bases from V and 0 bases from J, leaving 9 bases between. CDR3 region: CASSLAAGANTGELFF. The CDR3 DNA is TGCGCCAGCAGCTTGGCGGCAGGGGCGAACACCGGGGAGCTGTTTTTT.

The V call is TRBV3-1 (or the pseudogene TRBV3-2), the J call TRBJ2-7, with a weak D call TRBD1 (6 bases). Trimming took 5 bases from V and 6 from J, leaving 14 bases between them. Looked up from germline, CDR1 is LGHDT and CDR2 is YNNKEL (reference sequence). CDR3 length: 13 residues. CDR3 residues: CASSYRASGEQYF. CDR3 DNA: TGTGCCAGCAGCTACAGGGCCTCGGGCGAGCAGTACTTC.

This clone was detected a few times. V gene TRBV12-5 combines with J gene TRBJ1-1; no clear D gene. Deletions cut 4 bases from V and 7 bases from J, with 13 bases between. Germline lookup yields CDR1 LGHNT and CDR2 FRNRAP. CDR3 length: 13 amino acids. The DNA of the CDR3 is TGTGCTAGTGGTTACGGGAGGAGCCTTGAAGCTTTCTTT. Translation gives CASGYGRSLEAFF. Full variable domain (outside the CDR3, taken from reference TRBV12-5 and TRBJ1-1): DARVTQTPRHKVTEMGQEVTMRCQPILGHNTVFWYRQTMMQGLELLAYFRNRAPLDDSGMPKDRFSAEMPDATLATLKIQPSEPRDSAVYFCASGYGRSLEAFFGQGTRLTVV.

The chain employs TRBV15 and TRBJ2-1, with 8 nucleotides matching TRBD1. Looked up from germline, CDR1 is LNHNV and CDR2 is YYDKDF (reference sequence). J gave up 6 bases and V 0 bases, and 7 bases lay outside the gene matches. The CDR3 runs to 16 residues. CDR3 in DNA: TGTGCCACCAGCAGAGACCGGGACAGGACCGCCAATGAGCAGTTCTTC. Amino acids: CATSRDRDRTANEQFF.

The chain carries TRBV4-1 and TRBJ1-4; 7 nucleotides match TRBD1. The CDR3 totals 16 residues. Trimming cost V 3 bases and J 7 bases; bases outside gene matches: 11. Germline-derived CDR1 and CDR2 are MGHRA and YSYEKL. CDR3 residues: CASSQVARGQGEKLFF. CDR3 DNA sequence: TGCGCCAGCAGCCAGGTAGCGAGGGGGCAAGGTGAAAAACTGTTTTTT.

J is TRBJ2-3 and V is TRBV19; D perhaps matches TRBD2 (5 bases). Per germline, CDR1 LNHDA and CDR2 SQIVND (reference sequence). The CDR3 sequence is 14 residues long. V lost 4 bases, J lost 1 base, and 9 bases lay in between. This chain's CDR3 is CASSTGSGTDTQYF. Here the CDR3 DNA reads TGTGCCAGTAGTACGGGGTCGGGCACAGATACGCAGTATTTT.

The rearrangement links TRBV18 to TRBJ2-2, with unresolved D. V lost 5 bases to trimming and J lost 4 bases, with 17 bases between them. This CDR3 is built from 16 residues. Germline V gene lookup returns CDR1 KGHSH and CDR2 LQKENI. CDR3 residues: CASSKALLRGTGELFF. The CDR3 DNA follows: TGTGCCAGCTCAAAGGCCCTCCTCCGAGGCACCGGGGAGCTGTTTTTT.

This sequence joins TRBV29-1 and TRBJ1-1; maybe TRBD1 (5 bases). The V gene's germline CDR1 is SQVTM and CDR2 ANQGSEA. V gave up 3 bases and J gave up 3 bases, with 8 bases separating them. CDR3 length equals 12 residues. For the CDR3, the DNA is TGCAGCGTTGACAGGGTTGACACTGAAGCTTTCTTT. Protein sequence: CSVDRVDTEAFF. Full variable domain (rest looked up from reference TRBV29-1 and TRBJ1-1): SAVISQKPSRDICQRGTSLTIQCQVDSQVTMMFWYRQQPGQSLTLIATANQGSEATYESGFVIDKFPISRPNLTFSTLTVSNMSPEDSSIYLCSVDRVDTEAFFGQGTRLTVV.

The V gene is TRBV10-1, the J gene TRBJ1-1; 10 bases map to TRBD1. The length of the CDR3 is 15 residues. Germline-derived CDR1 and CDR2 are WNHNN and SYGVQD (reference sequence). V trimming: 0 bases; J trimming: 4 bases; junction bases outside the gene matches: 2. The CDR3 spells CASSESRTGGTEAFF. The CDR3 DNA sequence: TGCGCCAGCAGTGAGTCCCGGACAGGGGGCACTGAAGCTTTCTTT.

In DNA form, the CDR3 reads TGTGCCAGCAGCTTGATGGGGGCCCCTATGAACACTGAAGCTTTCTTT. Its translation is CASSLMGAPMNTEAFF. The J gene is TRBJ1-1, the V gene TRBV5-6; perhaps TRBD1 as D (6 bases). Germline values: CDR1 SGHDT, CDR2 YYEEEE. Trimming shortened V by 1 base and J by 0 bases, and 13 bases separated the two germline ends. The CDR3 is made up of 16 amino acids. The entire variable domain, with the rest obtained from reference TRBV5-6 and TRBJ1-1, is as follows: DAGVTQSPTHLIKTRGQQVTLRCSPKSGHDTVSWYQQALGQGPQFIFQYYEEEERQRGNFPDRFSGHQFPNYSSELNVNALLLGDSALYLCASSLMGAPMNTEAFFGQGTRLTVV.

This clone was seen just once. The gene calls are TRBV9 and TRBJ1-1, with D possibly matching TRBD1 (5 bases). Germline V lookup: CDR1 SGDLS, CDR2 YYNGEE. The V gene lost 2 bases and the J gene lost 6 bases, with 14 bases spanning the gap. CDR3 length equals 14 residues. The CDR3, as DNA: TGTGCCAGCAGCGTCCGGGGACGGGACTCTGAAGCTTTCTTT. Protein sequence: CASSVRGRDSEAFF.

This clone was observed a few times. The CDR3 loop reads CASRWGQGGNQPQHF. The CDR3, as DNA: TGTGCCAGTAGATGGGGGCAGGGAGGCAATCAGCCCCAGCATTTT. The J gene is TRBJ1-5, the V gene TRBV19, with D maybe TRBD1 (6 bases). CDR1 LNHDA and CDR2 SQIVND come from the germline V gene (reference sequence). CDR3 length equals 15 residues. Trimming pared 6 bases from V and 2 bases from J, leaving 14 bases between.

The V gene is TRBV9, the J gene TRBJ2-5, with 10 bases lining up with TRBD2. The J segment lost 2 bases and the V segment lost 3 bases, leaving 4 bases of the junction unmatched. CDR1 is SGDLS and CDR2 is YYNGEE in the germline V gene. CDR3 length: 15 residues. The CDR3 sequence: CASSAGLAVQETQYF. The CDR3 DNA reads as TGTGCCAGCAGCGCCGGACTAGCGGTACAAGAGACCCAGTACTTC.

The chain uses TRBV10-2 and TRBJ2-1; weak D call: TRBD1 (6 bases). The V and J ends lost 4 bases and 3 bases respectively, with 10 bases between them. The CDR3 consists of 14 residues. The V gene's germline CDR1 is WSHSY and CDR2 SAAADI. For the CDR3, the DNA is TGCGCCAGCAGTGGGGAACAGGGCTACAATGAGCAGTTCTTC. Translated, it gives CASSGEQGYNEQFF.